This passage covers 32 T cell receptor beta chains from one sample sequenced in a study of T cell responses to AZD1222 COVID-19 vaccine. Only in-frame clones appear in the TCRdb table, and some are missing; sequencing was by immunoSEQ multiplex PCR. The sample includes about 100,000 clones, about 89% seen only once; the top ten take approximately 15%. Sequences were derived from peripheral blood, sampled on day 0 of AZD1222 vaccination. Receptors originate from an adult in good health.

The CDR3 nucleotides are TGTGCCACCAGGGCGAGCTCTGGAAACACCATATATTTT. As protein: CATRASSGNTIYF. V usage is TRBV12-3 or TRBV12-4 and J usage is TRBJ1-3; D perhaps matches TRBD1 (5 bases). The V end lost 10 bases, the J end lost 0 bases, and 10 bases lay between the germline ends. The CDR3 is made up of 13 amino acids.

V and J are TRBV3-1 (or the pseudogene TRBV3-2) and TRBJ1-6; D may be TRBD1 (5 bases). The germline V gene encodes CDR1 LGHDT and CDR2 YNNKEL (reference sequence). V shed 3 bases and J shed 11 bases, with 14 bases lying between them. The CDR3 is 14 amino acids. The CDR3 protein is CASSHRGAGAPLHF. The CDR3 DNA sequence: TGTGCCAGCAGCCACCGAGGGGCAGGAGCACCCCTCCACTTT.

V and J are TRBV11-3 and TRBJ1-1; no reliable D call. Germline values: CDR1 SGHNT, CDR2 YENEEA. The V end lost 1 base, the J end lost 3 bases, and 9 bases lay between the germline ends. The CDR3 consists of 14 residues. The chain's CDR3 is CASSLAAGHTEAFF. The CDR3 nucleotides read TGTGCCAGCAGCTTAGCGGCCGGCCACACTGAAGCTTTCTTT.

The V and J genes are TRBV6-2 or TRBV6-3 and TRBJ1-6; D might be TRBD1 (5 bases). The CDR3 is 17 amino acids. V was clipped by 2 bases and J by 3 bases, with 14 bases between them. From germline, CDR1 is MNHEY and CDR2 SVGEGT. The CDR3 bases are TGTGCCAGCAGTTACCGCCGGGGGAAAGTCTATAATTCACCCCTCCACTTT. Its translation is CASSYRRGKVYNSPLHF.

This chain connects TRBV14 to TRBJ2-4; 9 bases map to TRBD2. The CDR3 runs 17 residues. Germline values: CDR1 SGHDN, CDR2 FVKESK. The J segment lost 0 bases and the V segment lost 0 bases, leaving 3 bases of the junction unmatched. The DNA of the CDR3 is TGTGCCAGCAGCCAAGATTCTAGCGGGATAGCCAAAAACATTCAGTACTTC. This codes for CASSQDSSGIAKNIQYF.

V and J are TRBV6-4 and TRBJ2-3, with D possibly being TRBD1 (5 bases). Trimming shortened V by 4 bases and J by 1 base, and 9 bases separated the two germline ends. In germline, CDR1 is MRHNA, CDR2 SNTAGT. The CDR3 is made up of 14 amino acids. The CDR3 here is CASSGTPGTDTQYF. The CDR3 DNA follows: TGTGCCAGCAGTGGGACACCGGGCACAGATACGCAGTATTTT.

The chain employs TRBV5-6 and TRBJ1-2; D possibly corresponds to TRBD1 (5 bases). The CDR3 sequence is 13 residues long. The germline V gene encodes CDR1 SGHDT and CDR2 YYEEEE. V lost 4 bases and J 8 bases, leaving 15 bases between the germline ends. CDR3: CASSPGVLLGYTF. DNA for the CDR3: TGTGCCAGCAGCCCGGGGGTCCTCCTCGGCTACACCTTC.

The chain combines TRBV11-2 with TRBJ2-7, with TRBD1 identical over 11 bases. Germline V gene sequence: CDR1 SGHAT, CDR2 FQNNGV. The CDR3 consists of 14 residues. V lost 3 bases to trimming and J lost 6 bases; unmatched junction nucleotides: 4. The CDR3 sequence is CASSFRTGGGEQYF. CDR3 DNA sequence: TGTGCCAGCAGCTTCCGGACAGGGGGCGGCGAGCAGTACTTC. The variable domain in full, completed from reference TRBV11-2 and TRBJ2-7, reads EAGVAQSPRYKIIEKRQSVAFWCNPISGHATLYWYQQILGQGPKLLIQFQNNGVVDDSQLPKDRFSAERLKGVDSTLKIQPAKLEDSAVYLCASSFRTGGGEQYFGPGTRLTVT.

This clone appeared a single time. The V gene is TRBV6-5, the J gene TRBJ1-2; the D gene is possibly TRBD1 (5 bases). Trimming stripped 7 bases from V and 1 base from J, with 16 bases between. The CDR3 is made up of 15 amino acids. Germline V gene sequence: CDR1 MNHEY, CDR2 SVGAGI. DNA of the CDR3: TGTGCCAGCATTGGACAAGGAAGGGGTAACTATGGCTACACCTTC. Its translation: CASIGQGRGNYGYTF.

CDR3 sequence (DNA): TGTGCCAGTAGTCCTCAGGGGGCACAGATAGGCTACACCTTC. Protein sequence: CASSPQGAQIGYTF. This chain uses TRBV19 with TRBJ1-2, with 8 bases identical to TRBD1. The CDR3 runs to 14 residues. The trim removed 5 bases at V and 8 bases at J, leaving 10 bases unmatched. CDR1 LNHDA and CDR2 SQIVND come from the germline V gene (reference sequence).

The CDR3 region is CASSPPGGNNYGYTF. The CDR3 DNA sequence: TGTGCCAGCAGCCCCCCAGGAGGCAATAACTATGGCTACACCTTC. The V and J genes are TRBV7-9 and TRBJ1-2; no clear D. Germline CDR1 reads SEHNR; CDR2 reads FQNEAQ (reference sequence). This CDR3 contains 15 residues. V was pared by 5 bases and J by 1 base, with 14 bases between.

The chain joins TRBV5-1 to TRBJ1-1, with a weak D call TRBD1 (5 bases). The CDR3 length is 15 residues. Looked up from germline, CDR1 is SGHRS and CDR2 is YFSETQ. Between the trimmed V and J ends, which lost 2 bases and 1 base, there was a span of 12 bases. The CDR3 spells CASSFMTDQNTEAFF. Written as DNA, the CDR3 is TGCGCCAGCAGCTTTATGACAGACCAGAACACTGAAGCTTTCTTT.

This clone was observed a handful of times. V usage is TRBV19 and J usage is TRBJ2-1; 10 bases align to TRBD2. The CDR3 has 14 amino acids. The V gene's germline CDR1 is LNHDA and CDR2 SQIVND (reference sequence). The J segment lost 5 bases and the V segment lost 4 bases, leaving 2 bases of the junction unmatched. CDR3 coding DNA: TGTGCCAGTAGTACACTAGCGGGAAACAATGAGCAGTTCTTC. Translation: CASSTLAGNNEQFF.

The CDR3 region is CASSHYGQARTF. The CDR3 nucleotides are TGTGCCAGCAGCCATTATGGACAGGCGAGAACCTTC. V usage is TRBV3-1 (or the pseudogene TRBV3-2) and J usage is TRBJ1-2; TRBD1 aligns across 7 bases. CDR3 length: 12 residues. The junction had 9 bases not matched to a gene; V was cut back by 3 bases and J by 14 bases. From germline, CDR1 is LGHDT and CDR2 YNNKEL (reference sequence).

The V call is TRBV14, the J call TRBJ1-3, with TRBD1 as a possible D gene (6 bases). The length of the CDR3 is 15 residues. The V end lost 2 bases, the J end lost 3 bases, and 11 bases lay between the germline ends. Per the germline V gene, CDR1 is SGHDN and CDR2 is FVKESK. The CDR3 reads CASSQMGADGNTIYF. The CDR3 nucleotides read TGTGCCAGCAGCCAAATGGGGGCCGATGGAAACACCATATATTTT.

This clone was seen a few times. This rearrangement joins TRBV9 to TRBJ2-1, with D tentatively TRBD2 (5 bases). The CDR3 runs to 14 residues. Germline V gene data show CDR1 as SGDLS and CDR2 as YYNGEE. Trimming pared 0 bases from V and 12 bases from J, leaving 16 bases between. CDR3 DNA: TGTGCCAGCAGCGTAGGGGGTAGCGCCGATTTGCAGTTCTTC. Protein: CASSVGGSADLQFF.

This clone has only a few counts. The chain uses TRBV10-3 and TRBJ1-1; TRBD1 aligns across 9 bases. Germline values: CDR1 ENHRY, CDR2 SYGVKD. V was pared by 5 bases and J by 7 bases, with 8 bases of the junction left unmatched. CDR3 length: 14 residues. The CDR3 here is CAISPVPGQGEAFF. The CDR3 coding sequence is TGTGCCATCAGTCCAGTCCCGGGACAGGGTGAAGCTTTCTTT.

V is TRBV29-1 and J is TRBJ1-2; TRBD1 aligns across 9 bases. The CDR3 covers 13 residues. The germline V gene encodes CDR1 SQVTM and CDR2 ANQGSEA. DNA for the CDR3: TGCAGTAGCTTGGGGACAGGGTTCTATGGCTACACCTTC. Translation: CSSLGTGFYGYTF.

As DNA, the CDR3 is TGTGCCAGCAGCTTGGTTTCAGGGACGGGGGAGACCCAGTACTTC. It specifies CASSLVSGTGETQYF. The gene calls are TRBV5-4 and TRBJ2-5; the D call may be TRBD1 or TRBD2 (5 bases each). The CDR3 has 15 amino acids. V lost 0 bases to trimming and J lost 5 bases, with 14 bases between them. Germline V gives CDR1 SGHNT, CDR2 YYREEE (reference sequence).

J is TRBJ1-6 and V is TRBV12-3 or TRBV12-4, with D tentatively TRBD1 (6 bases). The ends were cut back, 6 bases at V and 10 bases at J, with 10 bases in the middle. The CDR3 is made up of 12 amino acids. The CDR3, as DNA: TGTGCCAGCAGCTACGACAGGTCACCCCTCCACTTT. Translating it yields CASSYDRSPLHF.

The chain recombines TRBV11-2 with TRBJ1-4; 9 positions match TRBD1. The germline gives CDR1 SGHAT, CDR2 FQNNGV. Trimming removed 3 bases from V and 8 bases from J; junction bases left unmatched: 4. The CDR3 loop spans 14 amino acids. The CDR3 region is CASSFGQGSEKLFF. The CDR3 nucleotides read TGTGCCAGCAGCTTCGGACAGGGGAGCGAAAAACTGTTTTTT.

This chain connects TRBV9 to TRBJ2-5; D call uncertain. The germline V gene has CDR1 SGDLS and CDR2 YYNGEE. The CDR3 has 15 residues. The germline V and J ends were trimmed by 1 base and 2 bases, with 12 bases remaining between them. The CDR3 nucleotides are TGTGCCAGCAGCGTAAGGCCGGCGTTACAAGAGACCCAGTACTTC. Translated, it gives CASSVRPALQETQYF.

This sequence joins TRBV29-1 and TRBJ2-2; TRBD2 matches at 12 bases. Germline assignment: CDR1 SQVTM and CDR2 ANQGSEA. The CDR3 has 13 residues. With V trimmed by 7 bases and J by 6 bases, 3 bases remained unmatched. CDR3 region: CSGTSGTAGELFF. In DNA form, the CDR3 reads TGCAGCGGGACTAGCGGGACCGCCGGGGAGCTGTTTTTT.

The V and J genes are TRBV5-4 and TRBJ1-1; 7 bases match TRBD1. CDR1 and CDR2 from the germline V gene are SGHNT and YYREEE (reference sequence). V lost 0 bases to trimming and J lost 6 bases; unmatched junction nucleotides: 11. The CDR3 consists of 16 residues. CDR3: CASSLGGRGFDAEAFF. In DNA, the CDR3 is TGTGCCAGCAGCTTGGGTGGCAGGGGGTTCGACGCTGAAGCTTTCTTT.

V is TRBV7-9 and J is TRBJ1-6, with a possible D match to TRBD1 (5 bases). The CDR3 totals 16 residues. Per the germline V gene, CDR1 is SEHNR and CDR2 is FQNEAQ (reference sequence). Trimming took 3 bases from V and 9 from J, leaving 18 bases between them. CDR3 in amino acids: CASSLPGSVMTSPLHF. The CDR3 DNA sequence: TGTGCCAGCAGCTTGCCAGGGAGCGTTATGACTTCACCCCTCCACTTT.

The J gene is TRBJ2-7, the V gene TRBV7-9, with 7 positions matching TRBD1. Trimming removed 9 bases from V and 4 bases from J; junction bases left unmatched: 9. The CDR3 loop spans 13 amino acids. Germline V gene lookup returns CDR1 SEHNR and CDR2 FQNEAQ (reference sequence). CDR3: CASRPGQKYEQYF. Here the CDR3 DNA reads TGTGCCAGTCGACCGGGACAGAAATACGAGCAGTACTTC.

The V gene is TRBV6-6, the J gene TRBJ1-3, with a weak D call TRBD1 (5 bases). The V gene's germline CDR1 is MNHNY and CDR2 SVGAGI (reference sequence). The CDR3 runs 15 residues. Trimming shortened V by 4 bases and J by 0 bases, and 10 bases separated the two germline ends. CDR3 region: CASSLGGGSGNTIYF. The DNA for the CDR3 is TGTGCCAGCAGTTTGGGGGGGGGCTCTGGAAACACCATATATTTT.

The chain joins TRBV19 to TRBJ1-6; D is ambiguous. This CDR3 is 15 amino acids long. Trimming took 7 bases from V and 7 from J, leaving 17 bases between them. CDR1 and CDR2 from the germline V gene are LNHDA and SQIVND (reference sequence). The CDR3 DNA reads as TGTGCCAGTACTAGCGGAGCAGGCTTCAATTCACCCCTCCACTTT. Translating gives CASTSGAGFNSPLHF.

In its sample, this clone was seen a few times. The chain carries TRBV11-3 and TRBJ2-7; D possibly matches TRBD1 or TRBD2 (5 bases each). Germline V gene lookup returns CDR1 SGHNT and CDR2 YENEEA. V lost 5 bases and J 6 bases, leaving 20 bases between the germline ends. The CDR3 runs 15 residues. CDR3 sequence: CASSDRDAGNSEQYF. For the CDR3, the DNA is TGTGCCAGCAGCGACCGGGACGCAGGTAATTCCGAGCAGTACTTC. Looking up the rest from reference TRBV11-3 and TRBJ2-7 gives the full variable domain: EAGVVQSPRYKIIEKKQPVAFWCNPISGHNTLYWYLQNLGQGPELLIRYENEEAVDDSQLPKDRFSAERLKGVDSTLKIQPAELGDSAVYLCASSDRDAGNSEQYFGPGTRLTVT.

The rearrangement joins TRBV12-3 or TRBV12-4 to TRBJ1-3; tentatively, D is TRBD1 (6 bases). CDR3 length: 13 residues. The V end was cut by 3 bases, the J end by 7 bases, with 10 bases between. DNA of the CDR3: TGTGCCAGCAGTTTTTCGGGGGCGAACACCATATATTTT. Amino acid sequence: CASSFSGANTIYF.

The chain couples TRBV6-4 to TRBJ2-7, with 12 bases matching TRBD2. Germline V gene data show CDR1 as MRHNA and CDR2 as SNTAGT. There are 15 residues in the CDR3. V trimming: 5 bases; J trimming: 6 bases; junction bases outside the gene matches: 8. The DNA for the CDR3 is TGTGCCAGCAGTCTACTAGCGGGAGGTTTGTCCGAGCAGTACTTC. Encoded protein: CASSLLAGGLSEQYF.

V gene TRBV7-9 combines with J gene TRBJ1-1, with 12 bases aligning to TRBD1. The germline V gene encodes CDR1 SEHNR and CDR2 FQNEAQ (reference sequence). The ends lost 5 bases at V and 6 bases at J; junction bases unmatched: 7. This CDR3 is built from 15 residues. In DNA form, the CDR3 reads TGTGCCAGCAGCGCAAGAGGGACAGGGGGCTCTGAAGCTTTCTTT. It yields the protein CASSARGTGGSEAFF.